These T cell receptor beta chains were read from a single sample in a study of CD8+ T cells in alopecia areata. Sequencing was performed with immunoSEQ multiplex PCR; in TCRdb, only in-frame clones are kept and a portion is missing. Among approximately 150,000 clones listed, approximately 86% were seen once. Sequencing was performed on CD8+ T cells sorted from blood, taken at week 4, from a patient treated with tofacitinib. The receptors come from a human donor with alopecia areata. The CDR3 runs from the conserved cysteine through the conserved F or W. D genes are given only for firm matches. A clone size is listed for some rows: how often the clone was seen (once, few, many), or a class if it is expanded.

d_call	clone_size	v_call	j_call	cdr3_aa	cdr3_nt
TRBD1	once	TRBV4-1	TRBJ2-7	CASSQHGTGVHF	TGCGCCAGCAGCCAACACGGGACAGGTGTACACTTC
.	.	TRBV6-5	TRBJ2-2	CASSYQTGNTGELFF	TGTGCCAGCAGTTACCAGACAGGGAACACCGGGGAGCTGTTTTTT
TRBD2	.	TRBV14	TRBJ2-2	CASSLAGIGELFF	TGTGCCAGCAGCTTAGCGGGCATCGGGGAGCTGTTTTTT
.	.	TRBV12-5	TRBJ2-1	CASGFPPSGRVEQFF	TGTGCTAGTGGTTTTCCCCCGTCAGGGCGGGTTGAGCAGTTCTTC
.	.	TRBV9	TRBJ1-2	CASSVGDSTNYGYTF	TGTGCCAGCAGCGTAGGAGACAGCACTAACTATGGCTACACCTTC
TRBD1	.	TRBV6-5	TRBJ2-7	CASSYRDSYEQYF	TGTGCCAGCAGTTACCGGGACAGTTACGAGCAGTACTTC
.	.	TRBV7-6	TRBJ1-1	CASSPSGAGEAFF	TGTGCCAGCAGCCCCAGCGGGGCAGGGGAAGCTTTCTTT
.	.	TRBV27	TRBJ1-2	CASSPKTVNYGYTF	TGTGCCAGCAGTCCAAAGACAGTTAACTATGGCTACACCTTC
.	.	TRBV11-2	TRBJ2-1	CASSLSRRTRLYNEQFF	TGTGCCAGCAGCTTAAGTCGCCGCACCCGCCTTTACAATGAGCAGTTCTTC
.	.	TRBV7-2	TRBJ1-5	CASSWGDSNQPQHF	TGTGCCAGCAGCTGGGGGGATAGCAATCAGCCCCAGCATTTT
.	once	TRBV5-4	TRBJ2-2	CASSLVSTGLANTGELFF	TGTGCCAGCAGCTTGGTATCGACCGGCCTAGCGAACACCGGGGAGCTGTTTTTT
.	.	TRBV30	TRBJ2-7	CAWSGGPFNYEQYF	TGTGCCTGGAGTGGCGGACCATTTAATTACGAGCAGTACTTC
.	.	TRBV4-1	TRBJ2-2	CASSFWGVTGELFF	TGCGCCAGCAGTTTCTGGGGTGTAACCGGGGAGCTGTTTTTT
.	.	TRBV27	TRBJ2-1	CASSLDSIPHNEQFF	TGTGCCAGCAGTCTGGACAGTATCCCCCACAATGAGCAGTTCTTC
.	.	TRBV19	TRBJ1-5	CASSFRRARGNQPQHF	TGTGCCAGTAGTTTCCGGCGTGCGCGCGGCAATCAGCCCCAGCATTTT
TRBD1	.	TRBV19	TRBJ1-5	CASSIDGTVRQPQHF	TGTGCCAGTAGTATAGATGGGACAGTGAGACAGCCCCAGCATTTT
.	few	TRBV5-1	TRBJ2-1	CASSLAIGAGDEQFF	TGCGCCAGCAGCTTGGCCATCGGGGCCGGGGATGAGCAGTTCTTC
.	.	TRBV7-6	TRBJ2-1	CASSLFDTENNEQFF	TGTGCCAGCAGCTTATTCGACACGGAAAACAATGAGCAGTTCTTC
.	few	TRBV21-1	TRBJ2-6	CASSDRGYGANVLTF	TGTGCCAGCAGCGACAGGGGATACGGGGCCAACGTCCTGACTTTC
.	once	TRBV5-4	TRBJ2-7	CASSYSSYEQYF	TGTGCCAGCAGCTACAGCTCCTACGAGCAGTACTTC
.	.	TRBV4-1	TRBJ2-5	CASSQDRLAQETQYF	TGCGCCAGCAGCCAAGATCGGCTAGCCCAAGAGACCCAGTACTTC
.	.	TRBV6-5	TRBJ2-7	CASSYDTSYEQYF	TGTGCCAGCAGTTACGACACTTCCTACGAGCAGTACTTC
.	.	TRBV29-1	TRBJ2-7	CSAGVGQAYEQYF	TGCAGCGCAGGGGTGGGCCAAGCCTACGAGCAGTACTTC
TRBD2	.	TRBV19	TRBJ2-7	CASSAIAGGGGEQYF	TGTGCCAGTAGTGCCATAGCGGGAGGAGGAGGCGAGCAGTACTTC
TRBD2	.	TRBV5-1	TRBJ2-7	CASGLPIAGGPAYEQYF	TGCGCCAGCGGGCTCCCGATAGCGGGAGGGCCCGCCTACGAGCAGTACTTC
.	.	TRBV19	TRBJ2-6	CASKTSGANVLTF	TGTGCCAGTAAGACTTCTGGGGCCAACGTCCTGACTTTC
.	few	TRBV7-8	TRBJ1-1	CASSLGLGITNTEAFF	TGTGCCAGCAGCTTAGGGTTGGGCATTACGAACACTGAAGCTTTCTTT
TRBD2	.	TRBV7-7	TRBJ2-1	CASSLDGGDNEQFF	TGTGCCAGCAGCTTAGACGGGGGGGACAATGAGCAGTTCTTC
.	once	TRBV5-1	TRBJ2-3	CASSPGTGASTDTQYF	TGCGCCAGCAGCCCTGGGACTGGAGCTAGCACAGATACGCAGTATTTT
.	.	TRBV7-9	TRBJ2-3	CASSTPAEPDTQYF	TGTGCCAGCAGCACACCGGCCGAGCCTGATACGCAGTATTTT
.	.	TRBV2	TRBJ2-5	CASSWTGEETQYF	TGTGCCAGCAGTTGGACGGGAGAAGAGACCCAGTACTTC
.	.	TRBV5-6	TRBJ1-5	CASSQRRISNQPQHF	TGTGCCAGCAGCCAGAGGAGGATAAGCAATCAGCCCCAGCATTTT
TRBD1	.	TRBV29-1	TRBJ2-7	CSVEHRGHEQYF	TGCAGCGTTGAGCACAGGGGGCACGAGCAGTACTTC
TRBD2	.	TRBV4-1	TRBJ2-3	CASSQDETSGDTQYF	TGCGCCAGCAGCCAAGATGAAACTAGCGGGGATACGCAGTATTTT
TRBD2	.	TRBV30	TRBJ2-1	CAWSVKEPSGARDEQFF	TGTGCCTGGAGTGTAAAAGAGCCTAGCGGGGCCCGGGATGAGCAGTTCTTC
.	.	TRBV9	TRBJ2-6	CASSVVIQGNSGANVLTF	TGTGCCAGCAGCGTAGTTATTCAGGGCAACTCTGGGGCCAACGTCCTGACTTTC
.	.	TRBV29-1	TRBJ2-1	CSVGESESSYNEQFF	TGCAGCGTCGGGGAAAGCGAGAGCTCCTACAATGAGCAGTTCTTC